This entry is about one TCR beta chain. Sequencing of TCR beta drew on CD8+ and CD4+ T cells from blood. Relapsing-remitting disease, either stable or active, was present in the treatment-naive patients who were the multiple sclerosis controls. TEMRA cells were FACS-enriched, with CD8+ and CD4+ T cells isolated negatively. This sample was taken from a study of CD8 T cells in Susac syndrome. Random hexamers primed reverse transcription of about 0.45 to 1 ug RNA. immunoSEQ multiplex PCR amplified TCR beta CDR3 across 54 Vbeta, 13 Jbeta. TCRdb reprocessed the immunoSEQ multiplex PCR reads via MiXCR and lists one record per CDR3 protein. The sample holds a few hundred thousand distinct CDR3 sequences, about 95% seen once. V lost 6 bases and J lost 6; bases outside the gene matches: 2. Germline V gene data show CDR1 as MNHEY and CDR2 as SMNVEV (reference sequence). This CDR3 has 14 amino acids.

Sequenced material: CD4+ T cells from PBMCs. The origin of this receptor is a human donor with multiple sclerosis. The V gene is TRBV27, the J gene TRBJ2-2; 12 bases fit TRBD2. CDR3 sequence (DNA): TGTGCCAGCAGCCGGACTAGCGGGGCCGGGGAGCTGTTTTTT. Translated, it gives CASSRTSGAGELFF.